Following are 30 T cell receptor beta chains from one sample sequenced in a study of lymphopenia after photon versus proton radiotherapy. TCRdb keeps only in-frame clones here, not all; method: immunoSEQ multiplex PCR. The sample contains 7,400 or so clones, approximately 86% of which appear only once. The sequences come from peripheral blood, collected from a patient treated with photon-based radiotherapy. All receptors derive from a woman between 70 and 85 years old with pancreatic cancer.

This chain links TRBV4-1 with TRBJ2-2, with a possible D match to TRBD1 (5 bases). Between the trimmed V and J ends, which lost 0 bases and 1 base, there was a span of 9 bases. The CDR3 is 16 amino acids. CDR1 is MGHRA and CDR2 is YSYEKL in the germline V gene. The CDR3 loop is CASSQDRQGNTGELFF. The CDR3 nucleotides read TGCGCCAGCAGCCAAGATCGGCAGGGGAACACCGGGGAGCTGTTTTTT.

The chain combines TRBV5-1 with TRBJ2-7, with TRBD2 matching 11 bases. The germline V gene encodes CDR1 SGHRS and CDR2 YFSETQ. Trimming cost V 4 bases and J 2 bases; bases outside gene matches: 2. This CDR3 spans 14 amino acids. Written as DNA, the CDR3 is TGCGCCAGCAGCCCGACTAGCGGGACCTACGAGCAGTACTTC. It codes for CASSPTSGTYEQYF.

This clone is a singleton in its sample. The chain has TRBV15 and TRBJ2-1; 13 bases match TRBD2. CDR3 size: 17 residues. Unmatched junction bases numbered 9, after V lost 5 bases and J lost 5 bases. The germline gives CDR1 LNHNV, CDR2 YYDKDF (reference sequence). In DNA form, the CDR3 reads TGTGCCACCAGCCACAGGACTAGCGGGAGTTGGGACAATGAGCAGTTCTTC. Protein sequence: CATSHRTSGSWDNEQFF.

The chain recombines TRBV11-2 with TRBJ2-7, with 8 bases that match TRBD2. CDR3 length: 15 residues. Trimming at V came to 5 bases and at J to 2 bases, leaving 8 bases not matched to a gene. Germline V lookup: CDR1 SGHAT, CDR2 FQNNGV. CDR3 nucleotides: TGTGCCAGCAGCCCACGTAGCGGGACTACCTACGAGCAGTACTTC. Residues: CASSPRSGTTYEQYF.

CDR3 region: CASSKGSSGREGGTDTQYF. The CDR3 coding sequence is TGCGCCAGCAGCAAAGGTTCCAGCGGGAGGGAGGGTGGCACAGATACGCAGTATTTT. The V gene is TRBV4-1, the J gene TRBJ2-3; 10 nucleotides match TRBD2. CDR3 length: 19 amino acids. J gave up 1 base and V 5 bases, and 15 bases lay outside the gene matches. CDR1 and CDR2 (germline): MGHRA, YSYEKL.

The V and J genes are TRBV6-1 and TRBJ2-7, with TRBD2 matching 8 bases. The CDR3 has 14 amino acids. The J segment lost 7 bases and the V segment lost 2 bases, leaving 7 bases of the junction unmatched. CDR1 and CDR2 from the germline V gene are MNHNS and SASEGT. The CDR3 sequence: CASSETAGGREQYF. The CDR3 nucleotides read TGTGCCAGCAGTGAAACGGCGGGAGGCAGGGAGCAGTACTTC.

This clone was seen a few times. This CDR3 reads CASSMPGQGYNEQFF. The CDR3 DNA reads as TGTGCCAGTAGTATGCCGGGACAGGGGTACAATGAGCAGTTCTTC. The rearrangement uses TRBV19 and TRBJ2-1; 10 bases align to TRBD1. V lost 3 bases to trimming and J lost 4 bases; unmatched junction nucleotides: 3. The CDR3 contains 15 residues. Looked up from germline, CDR1 is LNHDA and CDR2 is SQIVND (reference sequence).

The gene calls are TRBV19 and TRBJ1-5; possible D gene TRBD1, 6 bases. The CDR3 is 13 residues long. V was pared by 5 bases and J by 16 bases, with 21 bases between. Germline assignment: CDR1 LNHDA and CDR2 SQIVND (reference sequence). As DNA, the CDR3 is TGTGCCAGTAGTTTCCTACAGGGCCTTGAAGTACATTTT. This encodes CASSFLQGLEVHF.

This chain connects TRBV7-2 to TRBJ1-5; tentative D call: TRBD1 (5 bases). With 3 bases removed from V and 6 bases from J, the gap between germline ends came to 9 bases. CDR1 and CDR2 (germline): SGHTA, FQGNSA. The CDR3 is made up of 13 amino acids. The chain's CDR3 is CASSLGGSQPQHF. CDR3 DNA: TGTGCCAGCAGCTTGGGGGGAAGTCAGCCCCAGCATTTT.

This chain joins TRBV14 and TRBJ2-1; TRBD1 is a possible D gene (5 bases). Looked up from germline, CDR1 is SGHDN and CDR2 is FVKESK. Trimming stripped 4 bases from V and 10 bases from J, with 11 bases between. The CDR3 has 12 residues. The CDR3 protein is CASSPFPGEQFF. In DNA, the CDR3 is TGTGCCAGCAGCCCCTTTCCAGGGGAGCAGTTCTTC. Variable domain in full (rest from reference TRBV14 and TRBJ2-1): EAGVTQFPSHSVIEKGQTVTLRCDPISGHDNLYWYRRVMGKEIKFLLHFVKESKQDESGMPNNRFLAERTGGTYSTLKVQPAELEDSGVYFCASSPFPGEQFFGPGTRLTVL.

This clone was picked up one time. The CDR3 loop is CAWSDDTSGANVLTF. For the CDR3, the DNA is TGTGCCTGGAGTGACGACACCTCTGGGGCCAACGTCCTGACTTTC. The chain carries TRBV30 and TRBJ2-6; D unresolved. The germline V and J ends were trimmed by 1 base and 0 bases, with 7 bases remaining between them. This CDR3 spans 15 amino acids. CDR1 is GTSNPN and CDR2 is SVGIG in the germline V gene (reference sequence).

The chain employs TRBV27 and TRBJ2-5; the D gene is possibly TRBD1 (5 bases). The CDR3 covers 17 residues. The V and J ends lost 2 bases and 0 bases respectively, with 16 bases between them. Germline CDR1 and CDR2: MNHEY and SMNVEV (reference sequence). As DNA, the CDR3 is TGTGCCAGCAGTTTACGGGCCAGGGCTCCGTACCAAGAGACCCAGTACTTC. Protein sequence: CASSLRARAPYQETQYF.

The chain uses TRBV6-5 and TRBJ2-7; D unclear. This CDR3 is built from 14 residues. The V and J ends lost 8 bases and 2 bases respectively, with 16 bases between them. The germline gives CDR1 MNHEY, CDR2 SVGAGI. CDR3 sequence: CASGSLGTPYEQYF. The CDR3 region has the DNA TGTGCCAGCGGCAGCCTAGGCACTCCCTACGAGCAGTACTTC.

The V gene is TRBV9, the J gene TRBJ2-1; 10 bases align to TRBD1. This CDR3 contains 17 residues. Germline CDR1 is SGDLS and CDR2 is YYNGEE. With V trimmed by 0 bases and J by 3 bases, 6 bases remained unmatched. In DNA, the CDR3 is TGTGCCAGCAGCGTAGATGAGGGACAGGGGCTCTACAATGAGCAGTTCTTC. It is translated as CASSVDEGQGLYNEQFF.

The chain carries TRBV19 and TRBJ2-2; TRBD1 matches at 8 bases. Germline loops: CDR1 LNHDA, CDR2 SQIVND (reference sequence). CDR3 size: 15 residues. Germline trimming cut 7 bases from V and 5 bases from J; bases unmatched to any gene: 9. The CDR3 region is CASKAQGARTGELFF. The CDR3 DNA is TGTGCCAGTAAGGCCCAGGGGGCTAGAACCGGGGAGCTGTTTTTT.

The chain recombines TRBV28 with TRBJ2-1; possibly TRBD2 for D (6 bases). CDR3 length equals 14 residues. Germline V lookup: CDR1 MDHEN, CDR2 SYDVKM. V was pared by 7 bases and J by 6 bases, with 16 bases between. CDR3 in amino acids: CASTLMGLSNEQFF. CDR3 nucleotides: TGTGCCAGCACTCTCATGGGACTCTCCAATGAGCAGTTCTTC.

The CDR3 DNA is TGTGCCAGCAGCCAAGGGATTTATGGCTACACCTTC. Protein: CASSQGIYGYTF. The chain couples TRBV7-9 to TRBJ1-2; D is uncertain. The CDR3 is 12 residues long. The V gene's germline CDR1 is SEHNR and CDR2 FQNEAQ (reference sequence). V was cut by 5 bases and J by 5 bases, with 9 bases left in between.

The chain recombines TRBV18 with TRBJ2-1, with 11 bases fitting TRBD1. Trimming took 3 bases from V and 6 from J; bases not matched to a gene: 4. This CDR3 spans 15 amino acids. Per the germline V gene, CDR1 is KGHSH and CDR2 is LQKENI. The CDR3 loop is CASSPSGTGGNEQFF. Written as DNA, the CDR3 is TGTGCCAGCTCACCTTCCGGGACAGGGGGCAATGAGCAGTTCTTC.

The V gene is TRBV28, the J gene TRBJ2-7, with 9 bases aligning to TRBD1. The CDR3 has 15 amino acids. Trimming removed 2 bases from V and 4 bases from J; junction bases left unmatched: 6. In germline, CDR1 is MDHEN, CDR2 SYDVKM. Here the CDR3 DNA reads TGTGCCAGCAGTTTAACCGGGACAGGGAGTTACGAGCAGTACTTC. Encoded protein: CASSLTGTGSYEQYF.

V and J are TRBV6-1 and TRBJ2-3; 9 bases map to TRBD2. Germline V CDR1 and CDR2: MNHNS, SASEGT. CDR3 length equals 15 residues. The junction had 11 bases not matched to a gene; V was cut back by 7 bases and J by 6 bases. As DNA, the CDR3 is TGTGCCAGCAAACAGGGACTAGCCCCGTTGGATACGCAGTATTTT. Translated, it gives CASKQGLAPLDTQYF.

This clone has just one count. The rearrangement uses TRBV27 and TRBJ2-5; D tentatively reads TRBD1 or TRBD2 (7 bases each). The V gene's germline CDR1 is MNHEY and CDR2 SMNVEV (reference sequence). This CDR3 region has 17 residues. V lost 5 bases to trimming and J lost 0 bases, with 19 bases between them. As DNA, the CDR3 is TGTGCCAGCAGTCCCCCCCGGGGAGGGGGCAACCAAGAGACCCAGTACTTC. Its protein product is CASSPPRGGGNQETQYF.

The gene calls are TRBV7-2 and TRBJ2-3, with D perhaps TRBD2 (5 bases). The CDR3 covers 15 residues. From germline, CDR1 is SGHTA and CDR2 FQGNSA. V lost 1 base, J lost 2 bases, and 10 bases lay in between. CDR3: CASSLGAGLTDTQYF. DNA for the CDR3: TGTGCCAGCAGCTTAGGGGCGGGCCTCACAGATACGCAGTATTTT.

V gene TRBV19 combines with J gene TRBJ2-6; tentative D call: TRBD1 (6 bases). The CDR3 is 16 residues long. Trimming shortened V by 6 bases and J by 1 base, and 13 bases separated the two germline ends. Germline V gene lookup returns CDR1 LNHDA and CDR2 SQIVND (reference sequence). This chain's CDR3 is CASRSTGLSGANVLTF. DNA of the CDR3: TGTGCCAGTAGAAGTACAGGGCTATCTGGGGCCAACGTCCTGACTTTC.

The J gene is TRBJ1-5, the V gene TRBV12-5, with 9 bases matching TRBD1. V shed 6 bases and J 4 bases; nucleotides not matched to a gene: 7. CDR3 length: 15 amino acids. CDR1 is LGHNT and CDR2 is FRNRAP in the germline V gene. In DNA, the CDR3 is TGTGCTAGTGGGCTTACAGGGGGCGAGAATCAGCCCCAGCATTTT. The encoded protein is CASGLTGGENQPQHF.

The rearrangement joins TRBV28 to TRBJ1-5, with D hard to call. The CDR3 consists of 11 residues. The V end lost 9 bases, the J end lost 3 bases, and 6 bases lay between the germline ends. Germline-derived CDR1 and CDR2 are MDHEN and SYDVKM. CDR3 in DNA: TGTGCCAGTGGTTACAATCAGCCCCAGCATTTT. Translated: CASGYNQPQHF.

The CDR3 bases are TGTGCCAGCAGTTTTTTGCGCACAGAGCCTGAAAAACTGTTTTTT. This codes for CASSFLRTEPEKLFF. The chain combines TRBV28 with TRBJ1-4; D gene ambiguous. This CDR3 is built from 15 residues. V was trimmed by 3 bases and J by 7 bases, leaving 15 bases between them. In germline, CDR1 is MDHEN, CDR2 SYDVKM.

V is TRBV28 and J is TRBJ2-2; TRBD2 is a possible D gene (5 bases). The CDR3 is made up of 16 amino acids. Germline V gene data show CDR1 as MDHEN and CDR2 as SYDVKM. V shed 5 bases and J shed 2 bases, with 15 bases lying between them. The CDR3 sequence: CASSPFGSANTGELFF. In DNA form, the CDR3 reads TGTGCCAGCAGTCCCTTCGGTAGCGCAAACACCGGGGAGCTGTTTTTT.

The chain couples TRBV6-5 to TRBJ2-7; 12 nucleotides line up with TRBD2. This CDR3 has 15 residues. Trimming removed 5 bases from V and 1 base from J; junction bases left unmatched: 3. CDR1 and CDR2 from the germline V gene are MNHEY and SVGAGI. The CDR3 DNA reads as TGTGCCAGCAGTACCGGACTAGCGGGATCCTACGAGCAGTACTTC. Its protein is CASSTGLAGSYEQYF.

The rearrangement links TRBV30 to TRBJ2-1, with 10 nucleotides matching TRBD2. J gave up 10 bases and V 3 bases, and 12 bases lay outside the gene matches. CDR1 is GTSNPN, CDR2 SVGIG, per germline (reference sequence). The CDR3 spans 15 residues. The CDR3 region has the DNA TGTGCCTGGAGAGCTCTAGCGGGAGTTAGGAGGGAGCAGTTCTTC. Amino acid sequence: CAWRALAGVRREQFF.

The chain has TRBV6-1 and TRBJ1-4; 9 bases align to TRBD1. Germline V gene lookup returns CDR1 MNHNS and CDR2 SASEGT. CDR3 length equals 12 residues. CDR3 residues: CVAGQGRGKLFF. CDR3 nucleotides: TGTGTCGCCGGACAGGGGAGGGGGAAACTGTTTTTT.